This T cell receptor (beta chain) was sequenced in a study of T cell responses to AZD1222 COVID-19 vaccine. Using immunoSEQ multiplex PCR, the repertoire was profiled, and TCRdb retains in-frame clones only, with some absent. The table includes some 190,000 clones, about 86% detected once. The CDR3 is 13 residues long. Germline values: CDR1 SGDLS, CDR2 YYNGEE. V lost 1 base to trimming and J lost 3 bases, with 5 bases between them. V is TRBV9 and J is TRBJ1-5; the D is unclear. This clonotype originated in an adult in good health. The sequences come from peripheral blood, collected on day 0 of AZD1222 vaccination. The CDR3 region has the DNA TGTGCCAGCAGCGTATTGGCCAATCAGCCCCAGCATTTT. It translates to CASSVLANQPQHF.